The 22 T cell receptor beta chains listed next were all sequenced from one sample in a study of blood T cells in healthy people across ages. The authors ran a second PCR of about 7 to 11 cycles using a sample-barcoded 5' primer and a J-beta primer mix. TCRdb reprocessed the 5' RACE reads via MiXCR and lists one record per CDR3 protein. The sample lists over 950,000 distinct CDR3 sequences; roughly two fifths were seen once. Sequencing was carried out using blood. Receptors were obtained from a man aged 18-30 years in good health.

The V and J genes are TRBV12-3 or TRBV12-4 and TRBJ2-3, with 7 bases aligning to TRBD1. V lost 5 bases, J lost 3 bases, and 8 bases stayed unmatched. The CDR3 has 15 residues. The CDR3 region has the DNA TGTGCCAGCAGTATAGGGGGCGCCGAAACAGATACGCAGTATTTT. Residues: CASSIGGAETDTQYF.

The chain has TRBV6-6 and TRBJ2-5, with D possibly TRBD1 on 6 matching bases. The germline CDR1 and CDR2 sequences are MNHNY and SVGAGI (reference sequence). The CDR3 is 13 amino acids. V lost 7 bases, J lost 0 bases, and 9 bases lay in between. CDR3 in amino acids: CASTWTDQETQYF. CDR3 bases: TGTGCCAGCACTTGGACAGACCAAGAGACCCAGTACTTC.

The rearrangement joins TRBV11-2 to TRBJ2-1; possible D gene TRBD2, 6 bases. This CDR3 is 11 amino acids long. Germline CDR1 is SGHAT and CDR2 is FQNNGV. The V gene lost 5 bases and the J gene lost 12 bases, with 11 bases spanning the gap. The DNA of the CDR3 is TGTGCCAGCAGCCCTCCGGGGGTGCAGTTCTTC. The encoded protein is CASSPPGVQFF.

This chain joins TRBV7-7 and TRBJ2-5; TRBD2 matches at 8 bases. J was trimmed by 3 bases and V by 5 bases; bases with no gene match: 8. CDR1 is SSHAT, CDR2 FNYEAQ, per germline (reference sequence). CDR3 length: 15 amino acids. CDR3 sequence reads: CASSAQLADKETQYF. In DNA form, the CDR3 reads TGTGCCAGCAGCGCGCAACTAGCGGACAAAGAGACCCAGTACTTC.

The sample holds a few counts of this clonotype. This sequence joins TRBV5-1 and TRBJ1-4, with D maybe TRBD1 (5 bases). The V end was cut by 4 bases, the J end by 5 bases, with 18 bases between. This CDR3 region has 16 residues. Per germline, CDR1 SGHRS and CDR2 YFSETQ. CDR3 sequence: CASSPRSGQSNEKLFF. CDR3 DNA: TGCGCCAGCAGCCCCCGGTCGGGGCAGTCGAATGAAAAACTGTTTTTT.

The chain is built from TRBV27 and TRBJ2-1; 7 nucleotides agree with TRBD1. Losses at the gene ends were 5 bases for V and 4 bases for J; bases not matched to a gene: 11. Germline V lookup: CDR1 MNHEY, CDR2 SMNVEV (reference sequence). The length of the CDR3 is 16 residues. CDR3 protein: CASSPRQGTGYNEQFF. CDR3 in DNA: TGTGCCAGCAGTCCACGACAGGGTACGGGTTACAATGAGCAGTTCTTC.

This clonotype is labeled as hyperexpanded. The rearrangement uses TRBV28 and TRBJ1-6, with a tentative D call TRBD1 (6 bases). The CDR3 runs 14 residues. CDR1 MDHEN and CDR2 SYDVKM come from the germline V gene. V was trimmed by 10 bases and J by 6 bases, leaving 16 bases between them. CDR3 residues: CATRRQVFNSPLHF. The CDR3 DNA reads TGTGCCACCAGACGACAGGTGTTTAATTCACCCCTCCACTTT.

Only a few counts were recorded for this clonotype. CDR3 DNA sequence: TGCGCCAGCAGCCAAGCCCAGACGGGCCCCTATGGCTACACCTTC. Translating gives CASSQAQTGPYGYTF. The chain recombines TRBV4-1 with TRBJ1-2; no reliable D call. Trimming cost V 1 base and J 4 bases, with 13 bases left between them. CDR3 size: 15 residues. CDR1 and CDR2 (germline): MGHRA, YSYEKL.

With regard to this clonotype: One end of the junction is discordant with germline, which a read error may explain. J is TRBJ1-1 and V is TRBV4-3, with 8 bases identical to TRBD1. The CDR3 is made up of 15 amino acids. CDR1 LGHNA and CDR2 YSLEER come from the germline V gene. The CDR3: CASSQSGQGNTEAFF. CDR3 nucleotide sequence: TGTGCCAGCAGCCAATCAGGACAGGGGAACACTGAAGCTTTCTTT.

This clonotype showed up many times. The chain has TRBV20-1 and TRBJ1-1, with D hard to call. The CDR3 sequence is 12 residues long. Germline loops: CDR1 DFQATT, CDR2 SNEGSKA (reference sequence). Trimming cost V 3 bases and J 1 base, with 6 bases left between them. The CDR3 DNA reads TGCAGTGCTAGTGGGCCGAACACTGAAGCTTTCTTT. Its protein is CSASGPNTEAFF.

V gene TRBV6-5 combines with J gene TRBJ1-2; D possibly corresponds to TRBD1 (6 bases). V was clipped by 5 bases and J by 6 bases, with 16 bases between them. The CDR3 has 14 amino acids. Germline-derived CDR1 and CDR2 are MNHEY and SVGAGI. This CDR3 is CASSDPGTRDGYTF. The CDR3 DNA reads as TGTGCCAGCAGTGATCCTGGGACAAGGGATGGCTACACCTTC.

The chain couples TRBV29-1 to TRBJ1-5; maybe TRBD1 (5 bases). Germline-derived CDR1 and CDR2 are SQVTM and ANQGSEA. The CDR3 totals 13 residues. The V and J ends lost 5 bases and 4 bases respectively, with 12 bases between them. As DNA, the CDR3 is TGCAGCGTTCGTGGGGCAGGGAATCAGCCCCAGCATTTT. This codes for CSVRGAGNQPQHF.

This clonotype came up a few times. The chain uses TRBV6-2 or TRBV6-3 and TRBJ2-3; D uncertain. V lost 2 bases and J 2 bases, leaving 14 bases between the germline ends. CDR1 and CDR2 (germline): MNHEY, SVGEGT. The CDR3 sequence is 16 residues long. The CDR3, as DNA: TGTGCCAGCAGTTACCAAGGGCGGTCTTACACAGATACGCAGTATTTT. It codes for CASSYQGRSYTDTQYF.

The rearrangement uses TRBV11-1 and TRBJ2-1; TRBD2 matches 9 bases. CDR3 length equals 16 residues. Losses at the gene ends were 5 bases for V and 7 bases for J; bases not matched to a gene: 12. CDR1 and CDR2 from the germline V gene are SGHAT and FQDESV (reference sequence). CDR3 amino acids: CASSQVRGLALNEQFF. The CDR3 DNA follows: TGTGCCAGCAGCCAAGTTCGGGGACTAGCCCTAAATGAGCAGTTCTTC.

A remark on this clonotype: A read error is possible here, since a much larger clone lies one base away. The chain has TRBV29-1 and TRBJ1-2; D is possibly TRBD1 (5 bases). In germline, CDR1 is SQVTM, CDR2 ANQGSEA. CDR3 length: 14 residues. The CDR3 protein is CSIEDPGATYGYTF. The CDR3, as DNA: TGCAGCATTGAAGATCCTGGGGCAACCTATGGCTACACCTTC. The entire variable domain, with the rest obtained from reference TRBV29-1 and TRBJ1-2, is as follows: SAVISQKPSRDICQRGTSLTIQCQVDSQVTMMFWYRQQPGQSLTLIATANQGSEATYESGFVIDKFPISRPNLTFSTLTVSNMSPEDSSIYLCSIEDPGATYGYTFGSGTRLTVV.

The V and J genes are TRBV7-3 and TRBJ2-1, with unresolved D. The CDR3 length is 13 residues. Germline V lookup: CDR1 SGHTA, CDR2 FQGTGA. The V gene lost 11 bases and the J gene lost 7 bases, with 18 bases spanning the gap. DNA of the CDR3: TGTGCCTCTTCACCCGACCATAGTAATGAGCAGTTCTTC. Translation: CASSPDHSNEQFF.

This chain connects TRBV11-2 to TRBJ2-1; D not certain. This CDR3 region has 15 residues. Trimming left V 0 bases short and J 8 bases short, with 14 bases between. Germline CDR1 SGHAT, CDR2 FQNNGV. The CDR3 protein is CASSLDPRAVDEQFF. The CDR3 region has the DNA TGTGCCAGCAGCTTAGACCCCCGGGCAGTCGATGAGCAGTTCTTC.

The chain links TRBV27 to TRBJ1-5; TRBD1 aligns across 9 bases. There are 16 residues in the CDR3. The germline CDR1 and CDR2 sequences are MNHEY and SMNVEV (reference sequence). After removal of 3 bases from V and 7 bases from J, the junction contained 10 bases not matched to a gene. CDR3 residues: CASSFRTGGEGQPQHF. CDR3 coding DNA: TGTGCCAGCAGTTTCCGTACAGGGGGCGAAGGACAGCCCCAGCATTTT.

The chain is built from TRBV5-6 and TRBJ2-4, with no clear D. Trimming removed 7 bases from V and 6 bases from J, with 8 bases in between. The germline V gene encodes CDR1 SGHDT and CDR2 YYEEEE. This CDR3 comprises 11 residues. The CDR3, as DNA: TGTGCCAGCGGGCCGGGAAACATTCAGTACTTC. It is translated as CASGPGNIQYF.

This clonotype came up a few times. The chain is built from TRBV2 and TRBJ1-4, with D perhaps matching TRBD1 (5 bases). V was clipped by 8 bases and J by 8 bases, with 15 bases between them. In germline, CDR1 is SNHLY, CDR2 FYNNEI. This CDR3 has 13 residues. The CDR3 DNA reads as TGTGCCAGCGGCGGGGGAATGAGGGAAAAACTGTTTTTT. Amino acid sequence: CASGGGMREKLFF.

This clonotype was picked up a small number of times. The V and J genes are TRBV4-2 and TRBJ2-1, with 10 bases that match TRBD2. The V gene's germline CDR1 is LGHNA and CDR2 YNFKEQ. CDR3 length equals 18 residues. Trimming at V came to 3 bases and at J to 7 bases, leaving 15 bases not matched to a gene. The CDR3 nucleotides read TGTGCCAGCAGCCACTTCCTCGGGACTAGCGCCGGGTCTAATGAGCAGTTCTTC. Translated: CASSHFLGTSAGSNEQFF.

This clonotype was counted a few times. J is TRBJ1-1 and V is TRBV5-1; no firm D call. This CDR3 has 13 residues. Trimming cost V 4 bases and J 2 bases, with 9 bases left between them. Germline lookup yields CDR1 SGHRS and CDR2 YFSETQ. In DNA, the CDR3 is TGCGCCAGCAGCCCCGGAAGCAACACTGAAGCTTTCTTT. The encoded protein is CASSPGSNTEAFF.